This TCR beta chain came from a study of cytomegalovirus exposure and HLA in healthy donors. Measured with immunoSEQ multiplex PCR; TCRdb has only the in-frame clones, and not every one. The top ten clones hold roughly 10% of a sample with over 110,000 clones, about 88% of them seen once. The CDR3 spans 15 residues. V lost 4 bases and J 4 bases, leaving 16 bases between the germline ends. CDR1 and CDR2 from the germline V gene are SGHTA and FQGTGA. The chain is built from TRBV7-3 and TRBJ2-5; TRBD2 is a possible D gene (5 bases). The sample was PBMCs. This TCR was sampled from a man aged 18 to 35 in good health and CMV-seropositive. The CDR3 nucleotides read TGTGCCAGCAGCTCATACACGGGGTTAGGAGAGACCCAGTACTTC. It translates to CASSSYTGLGETQYF.